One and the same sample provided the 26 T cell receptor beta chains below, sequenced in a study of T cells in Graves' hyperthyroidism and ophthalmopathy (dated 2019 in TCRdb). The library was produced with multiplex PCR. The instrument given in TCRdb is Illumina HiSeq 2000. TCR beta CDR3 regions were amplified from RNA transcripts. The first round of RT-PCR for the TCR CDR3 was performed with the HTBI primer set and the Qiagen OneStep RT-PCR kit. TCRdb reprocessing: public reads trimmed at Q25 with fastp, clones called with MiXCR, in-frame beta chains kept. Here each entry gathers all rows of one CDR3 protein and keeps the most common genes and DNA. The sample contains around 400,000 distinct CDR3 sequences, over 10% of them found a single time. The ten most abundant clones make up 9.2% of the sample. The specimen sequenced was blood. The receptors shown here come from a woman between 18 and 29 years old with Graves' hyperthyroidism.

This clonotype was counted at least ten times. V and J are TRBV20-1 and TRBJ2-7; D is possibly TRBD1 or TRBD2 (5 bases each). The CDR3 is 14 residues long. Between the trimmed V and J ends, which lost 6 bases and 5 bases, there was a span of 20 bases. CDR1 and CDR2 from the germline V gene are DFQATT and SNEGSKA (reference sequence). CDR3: CSAPRGRSTNEQYF. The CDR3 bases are TGCAGTGCGCCCCGGGGCAGGTCTACGAACGAGCAGTACTTC.

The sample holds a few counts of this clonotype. CDR3 nucleotides: TGTGCCAGCAGACCCCAGGTACTAAAGAACACCGGGGAGCTGTTTTTT. Amino acids: CASRPQVLKNTGELFF. The chain links TRBV6-1 to TRBJ2-2; no firm D call. V lost 6 bases to trimming and J lost 1 base, with 15 bases between them. Germline-derived CDR1 and CDR2 are MNHNS and SASEGT. The CDR3 is 16 amino acids.

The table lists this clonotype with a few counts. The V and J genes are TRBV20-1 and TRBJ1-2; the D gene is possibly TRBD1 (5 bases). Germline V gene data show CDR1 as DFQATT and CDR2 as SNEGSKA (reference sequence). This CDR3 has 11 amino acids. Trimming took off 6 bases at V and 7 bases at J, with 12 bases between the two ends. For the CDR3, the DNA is TGCAGTGCCCAGTGGGACGGTGGCTACACCTTC. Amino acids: CSAQWDGGYTF.

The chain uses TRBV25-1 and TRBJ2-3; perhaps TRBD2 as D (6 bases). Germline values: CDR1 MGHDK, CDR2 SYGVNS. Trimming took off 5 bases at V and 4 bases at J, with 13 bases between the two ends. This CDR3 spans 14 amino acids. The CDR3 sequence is CASSLAEGPDTQYF. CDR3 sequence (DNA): TGTGCCAGCAGTTTAGCGGAAGGGCCAGATACGCAGTATTTT.

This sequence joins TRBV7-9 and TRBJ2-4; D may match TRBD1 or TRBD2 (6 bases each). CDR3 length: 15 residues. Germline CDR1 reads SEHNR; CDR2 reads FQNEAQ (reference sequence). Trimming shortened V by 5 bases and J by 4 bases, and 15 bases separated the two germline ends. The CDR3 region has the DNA TGTGCCAGCAGCGCCTTAGGGGGGCAGAAAAACATTCAGTACTTC. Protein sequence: CASSALGGQKNIQYF.

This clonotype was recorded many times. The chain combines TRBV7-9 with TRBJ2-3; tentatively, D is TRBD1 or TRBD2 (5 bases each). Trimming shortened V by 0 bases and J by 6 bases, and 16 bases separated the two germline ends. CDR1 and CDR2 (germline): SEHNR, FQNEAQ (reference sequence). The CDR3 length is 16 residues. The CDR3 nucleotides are TGTGCCAGCAGCTTAGCTTTAGGGGAGCTCGACGATACGCAGTATTTT. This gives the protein CASSLALGELDDTQYF.

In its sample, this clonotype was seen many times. CDR3 sequence (DNA): TGTGCCAGCAGTTTTGAGGTTCGAGGTGAGCAGTTCTTC. Amino acids: CASSFEVRGEQFF. This chain connects TRBV12-3 or TRBV12-4 to TRBJ2-1; D unclear. V was pared by 3 bases and J by 9 bases, with 12 bases between. The CDR3 contains 13 residues.

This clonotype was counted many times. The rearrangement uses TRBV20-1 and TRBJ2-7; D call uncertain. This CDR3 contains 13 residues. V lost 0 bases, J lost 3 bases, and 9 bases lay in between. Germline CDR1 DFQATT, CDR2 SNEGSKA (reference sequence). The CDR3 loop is CSARDGGLYEQYF. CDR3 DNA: TGCAGTGCTAGAGATGGTGGCCTCTACGAGCAGTACTTC.

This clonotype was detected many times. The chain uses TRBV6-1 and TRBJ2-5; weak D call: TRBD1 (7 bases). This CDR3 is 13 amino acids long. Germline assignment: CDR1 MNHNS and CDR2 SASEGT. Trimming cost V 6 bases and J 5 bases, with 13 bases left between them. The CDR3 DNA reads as TGTGCCAGCAGGGAGGGACAGTGGGAGACCCAGTACTTC. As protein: CASREGQWETQYF.

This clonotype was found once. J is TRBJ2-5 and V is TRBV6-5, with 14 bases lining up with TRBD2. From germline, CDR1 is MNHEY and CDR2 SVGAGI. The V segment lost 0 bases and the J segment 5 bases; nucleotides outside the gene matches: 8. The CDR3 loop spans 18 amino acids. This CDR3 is CASSYSRLAGGPVETQYF. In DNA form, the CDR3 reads TGTGCCAGCAGTTACTCGAGACTAGCGGGAGGGCCGGTTGAGACCCAGTACTTC.

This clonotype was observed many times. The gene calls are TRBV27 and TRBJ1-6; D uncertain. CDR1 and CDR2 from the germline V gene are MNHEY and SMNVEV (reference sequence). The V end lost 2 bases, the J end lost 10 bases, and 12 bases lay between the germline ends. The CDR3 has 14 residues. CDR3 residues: CASSLTGEGSPLHF. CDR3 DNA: TGTGCCAGCAGTTTAACGGGAGAGGGATCACCCCTCCACTTT.

The CDR3 loop is CASSLAGTGVIETQYF. DNA of the CDR3: TGTGCCAGCAGCTTAGCCGGGACAGGGGTGATAGAGACCCAGTACTTC. This rearrangement joins TRBV3-1 to TRBJ2-5; 10 positions agree with TRBD1. The CDR3 has 16 amino acids. After removal of 5 bases from V and 4 bases from J, the junction contained 10 bases not matched to a gene. Germline V gene data show CDR1 as LGHDT and CDR2 as YNNKEL (reference sequence).

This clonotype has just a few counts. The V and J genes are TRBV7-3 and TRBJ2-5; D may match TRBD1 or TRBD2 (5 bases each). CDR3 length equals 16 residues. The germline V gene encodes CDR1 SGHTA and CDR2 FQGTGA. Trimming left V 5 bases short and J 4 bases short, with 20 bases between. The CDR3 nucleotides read TGTGCCAGCAGCCCGCCCGGGACCCGAGGAGGAGAGACCCAGTACTTC. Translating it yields CASSPPGTRGGETQYF.

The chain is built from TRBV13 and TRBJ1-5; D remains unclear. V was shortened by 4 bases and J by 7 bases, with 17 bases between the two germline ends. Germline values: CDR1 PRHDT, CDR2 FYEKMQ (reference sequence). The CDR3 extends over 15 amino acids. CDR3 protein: CASSSEWAPRQPQHF. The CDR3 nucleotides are TGTGCCAGCAGCTCAGAATGGGCCCCACGGCAGCCCCAGCATTTT.

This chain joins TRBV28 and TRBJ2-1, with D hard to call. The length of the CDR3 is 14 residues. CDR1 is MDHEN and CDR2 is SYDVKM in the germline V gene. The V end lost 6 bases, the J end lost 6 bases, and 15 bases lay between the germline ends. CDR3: CASRPVSGVNEQFF. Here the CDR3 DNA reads TGTGCCAGCAGGCCCGTCTCCGGAGTCAATGAGCAGTTCTTC.

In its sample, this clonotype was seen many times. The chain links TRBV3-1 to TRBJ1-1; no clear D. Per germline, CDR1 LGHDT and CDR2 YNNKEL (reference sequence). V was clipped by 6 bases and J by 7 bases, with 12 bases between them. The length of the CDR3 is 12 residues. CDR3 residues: CASSPGRFEAFF. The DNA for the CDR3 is TGTGCCAGCAGTCCCGGACGCTTTGAAGCTTTCTTT.

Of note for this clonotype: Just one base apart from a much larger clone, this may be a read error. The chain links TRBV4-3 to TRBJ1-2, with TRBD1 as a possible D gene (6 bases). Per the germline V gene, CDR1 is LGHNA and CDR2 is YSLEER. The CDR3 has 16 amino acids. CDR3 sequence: CASNQDNRGHLYGYTF. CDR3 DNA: TGCGCCAGCAACCAAGATAATCGGGGACACCTCTATGGCTACACCTTC.

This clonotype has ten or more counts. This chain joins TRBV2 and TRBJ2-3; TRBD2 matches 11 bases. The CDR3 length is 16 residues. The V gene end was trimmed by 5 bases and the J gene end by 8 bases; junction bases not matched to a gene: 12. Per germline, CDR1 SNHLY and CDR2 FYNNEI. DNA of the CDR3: TGTGCCAGCAGTCCTCCGGGACTAGCGGCTCTGGGTACGCAGTATTTT. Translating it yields CASSPPGLAALGTQYF.

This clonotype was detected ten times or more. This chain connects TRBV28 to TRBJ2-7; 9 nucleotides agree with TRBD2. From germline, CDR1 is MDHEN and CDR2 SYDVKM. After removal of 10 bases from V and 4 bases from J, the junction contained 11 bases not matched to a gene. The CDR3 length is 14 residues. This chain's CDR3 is CATKGGGGRYEQYF. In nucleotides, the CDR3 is TGTGCCACCAAAGGCGGGGGGGGAAGATACGAGCAGTACTTC.

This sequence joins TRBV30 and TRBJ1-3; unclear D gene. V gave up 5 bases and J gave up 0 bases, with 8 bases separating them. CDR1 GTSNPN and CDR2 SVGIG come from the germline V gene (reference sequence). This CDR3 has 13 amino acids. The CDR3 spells CAWSPSSGNTIYF. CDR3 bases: TGTGCCTGGTCGCCGAGCTCTGGAAACACCATATATTTT.

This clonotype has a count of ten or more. CDR3 loop: CASSPGTGGEQFF. The CDR3 region has the DNA TGTGCCAGCAGTCCCGGGACTGGGGGTGAGCAGTTCTTC. The chain links TRBV27 to TRBJ2-1; TRBD2 might be the D (6 bases). V gave up 5 bases and J gave up 9 bases, with 14 bases separating them. CDR3 length: 13 amino acids. The germline V gene encodes CDR1 MNHEY and CDR2 SMNVEV (reference sequence).

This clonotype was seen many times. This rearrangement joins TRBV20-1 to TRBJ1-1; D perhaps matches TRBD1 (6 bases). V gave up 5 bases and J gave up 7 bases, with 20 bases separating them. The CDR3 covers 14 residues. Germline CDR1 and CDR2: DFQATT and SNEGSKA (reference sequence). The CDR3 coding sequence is TGCAGTGCTTTCTCCCCTGGACAGCTACTTGAAGCTTTCTTT. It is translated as CSAFSPGQLLEAFF.

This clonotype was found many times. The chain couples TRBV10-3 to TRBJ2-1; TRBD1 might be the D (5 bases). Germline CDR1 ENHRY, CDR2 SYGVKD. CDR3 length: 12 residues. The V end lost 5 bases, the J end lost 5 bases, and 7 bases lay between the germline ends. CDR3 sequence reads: CAISRGNNEQFF. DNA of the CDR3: TGTGCCATCAGTAGGGGAAACAATGAGCAGTTCTTC.

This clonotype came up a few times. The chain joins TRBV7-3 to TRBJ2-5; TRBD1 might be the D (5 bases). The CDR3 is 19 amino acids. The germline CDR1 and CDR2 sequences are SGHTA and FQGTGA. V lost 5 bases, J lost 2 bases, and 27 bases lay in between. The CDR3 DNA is TGTGCCAGCAGCCTAAACAGGCCCAGTGCCCTCACCCCACAAGAGACCCAGTACTTC. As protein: CASSLNRPSALTPQETQYF.

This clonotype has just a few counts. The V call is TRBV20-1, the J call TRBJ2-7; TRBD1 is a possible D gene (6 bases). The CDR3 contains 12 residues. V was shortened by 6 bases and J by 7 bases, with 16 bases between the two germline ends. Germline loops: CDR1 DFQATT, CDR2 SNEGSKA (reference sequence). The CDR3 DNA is TGCAGTGCAACCGGACAGACCAGAGAGCAGTACTTC. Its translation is CSATGQTREQYF.

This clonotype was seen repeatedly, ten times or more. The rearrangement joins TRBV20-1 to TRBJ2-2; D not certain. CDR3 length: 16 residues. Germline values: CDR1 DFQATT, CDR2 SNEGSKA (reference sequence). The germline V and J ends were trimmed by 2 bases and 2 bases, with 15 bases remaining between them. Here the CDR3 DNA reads TGCAGTGCTAGAAAGGGCAGGATGAGTAACACCGGGGAGCTGTTTTTT. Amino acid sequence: CSARKGRMSNTGELFF.